These T cell receptor beta chains were read from a single sample in a study of cytomegalovirus exposure and HLA in healthy donors. The method was immunoSEQ multiplex PCR; TCRdb's version includes in-frame clones alone and lacks a portion of them. The sample has about 210,000 clones; approximately 78% are singletons. Input material: PBMCs. The receptors were sampled from a man between 25 and 39 years old in good health and CMV-seronegative. The CDR3 runs from the conserved cysteine through the conserved F or W. The D gene is left open where the match is weak. Clone size is not always given. Where it is, it says once, few, many or a class for expanded clones.

d_gene	abundance	v_gene	j_gene	CDR3nt	CDR3aa
NA	NA	TRBV9	TRBJ2-3	TGTGCCAACAGCGTCTCCCCGCGGGCCGACACAGATACGCAGTATTTT	CANSVSPRADTDTQYF
TRBD1	once	TRBV27	TRBJ1-2	TGTGCCAGCAGGGCCCGGACAGGTATCTATGGCTACACCTTC	CASRARTGIYGYTF
NA	NA	TRBV5-4	TRBJ2-7	TGTGCCAGCAGCTTGGGGGGGCGCTACGAGCAGTACTTC	CASSLGGRYEQYF
NA	NA	TRBV7-9	TRBJ2-7	TGTGCCAGCAGCTTATTATCGGGATCGTCCTACGAGCAGTACTTC	CASSLLSGSSYEQYF
TRBD2	once	TRBV2	TRBJ2-7	TGTGCCATCGAGAGCGGGGGGGACTACGAGCAGTACTTC	CAIESGGDYEQYF
NA	few	TRBV7-9	TRBJ2-5	TGTGCCAGCAGCTTTTACTTGTACGGTGGAGAGACCCAGTACTTC	CASSFYLYGGETQYF
NA	NA	TRBV11-2	TRBJ2-5	TGTGCCAGCAGCTTAGGGGCGGGGCGTGAGGAGACCCAGTACTTC	CASSLGAGREETQYF
TRBD2	NA	TRBV4-2	TRBJ2-3	TGTGCCAGCAGCCAGGTAGCGGGGGGAAAAGATACGCAGTATTTT	CASSQVAGGKDTQYF
NA	NA	TRBV6-6	TRBJ2-3	TGTGCCAGCACCCACGGCCAGGTTATCACAGATACGCAGTATTTT	CASTHGQVITDTQYF
TRBD1	NA	TRBV7-8	TRBJ1-4	TGTGCCAGCAGCTCCCTCCACAGGGGGCTAGATGAAAAACTGTTTTTT	CASSSLHRGLDEKLFF
TRBD2	NA	TRBV7-9	TRBJ2-5	TGTGCCAGCAGCCAAACTAGCGGGGAAGAGACCCAGTACTTC	CASSQTSGEETQYF